Shown below are 18 T cell receptor beta chains from a single sample sequenced in a study of early T cells in non-severe SARS-CoV-2 infection. TCRdb processed the 5' RACE reads anew with MiXCR; each CDR3 protein has one entry. The table has approximately 28,000 distinct CDR3 sequences, 5.1% seen once; the top ten hold 3.5% to 4.5%. Material: whole blood. These receptor sequences come from an adult who was a healthcare worker with PCR-confirmed SARS-CoV-2 infection or an uninfected control (not recorded which).

In its sample, this clonotype was seen a few times. V usage is TRBV19 and J usage is TRBJ2-5, with 9 bases fitting TRBD1. Germline V gene lookup returns CDR1 LNHDA and CDR2 SQIVND (reference sequence). V shed 5 bases and J 4 bases; nucleotides not matched to a gene: 11. This CDR3 is 16 amino acids long. CDR3 coding DNA: TGTGCCAGTAGTGAGACAGGGGGAGGTCAGAGAGAGACCCAGTACTTC. Translation gives CASSETGGGQRETQYF.

This clonotype was counted ten times or more. The chain recombines TRBV6-1 with TRBJ2-7; D might be TRBD2 (6 bases). The CDR3 length is 14 residues. V was cut by 7 bases and J by 1 base, with 14 bases left in between. Looked up from germline, CDR1 is MNHNS and CDR2 is SASEGT. As DNA, the CDR3 is TGTGCCAGCATGACCCGGGACTTTTCCTACGAGCAGTACTTC. Protein sequence: CASMTRDFSYEQYF.

This clonotype was seen ten or more times. V usage is TRBV11-3 and J usage is TRBJ2-1; 13 positions agree with TRBD2. The CDR3 has 16 residues. Looked up from germline, CDR1 is SGHNT and CDR2 is YENEEA. The V and J ends lost 4 bases and 8 bases, in that order; junction bases with no gene match: 8. In DNA form, the CDR3 reads TGTGCCAGCAGCTCCCGGACTAGCGGGGGAGATTATGAGCAGTTCTTC. Translating gives CASSSRTSGGDYEQFF.

By share, this clonotype ranks as medium-sized. This sequence joins TRBV9 and TRBJ2-7; 9 bases agree with TRBD2. Germline values: CDR1 SGDLS, CDR2 YYNGEE. V trimming: 0 bases; J trimming: 5 bases; junction bases outside the gene matches: 3. The CDR3 has 14 amino acids. CDR3 residues: CASSVGGGVNEQYF. CDR3 nucleotide sequence: TGTGCCAGCAGCGTAGGCGGGGGGGTAAACGAGCAGTACTTC.

This clonotype was observed a handful of times. The chain has TRBV20-1 and TRBJ1-1, with D possibly TRBD1 on 5 matching bases. Germline CDR1 and CDR2: DFQATT and SNEGSKA (reference sequence). The CDR3 is made up of 13 amino acids. V lost 3 bases and J lost 7, with 15 bases in between. DNA for the CDR3: TGCAGTGCTAGGGGAGAAACGACAGTTGAAGCTTTCTTT. This gives the protein CSARGETTVEAFF.

In its sample, this clonotype was seen many times. The V and J genes are TRBV7-2 and TRBJ2-7; TRBD1 agrees at 10 bases. This CDR3 is 15 amino acids long. Germline CDR1 is SGHTA and CDR2 is FQGNSA. Losses at the gene ends were 5 bases for V and 5 bases for J; bases not matched to a gene: 9. In DNA form, the CDR3 reads TGTGCCAGCAGCCCCACGAGACAGGGGGCCCACGAGCAGTACTTC. Encoded protein: CASSPTRQGAHEQYF.

This clonotype was recorded at least ten times. The chain recombines TRBV12-3 or TRBV12-4 with TRBJ1-5, with D perhaps matching TRBD1 (6 bases). Trimming left V 0 bases short and J 0 bases short, with 12 bases between. The CDR3 extends over 17 amino acids. The chain's CDR3 is CASSLAEGVYSNQPQHF. DNA of the CDR3: TGTGCCAGCAGTTTAGCTGAGGGGGTCTATAGCAATCAGCCCCAGCATTTT.

This clonotype occurred many times. The gene calls are TRBV10-3 and TRBJ2-3; 12 nucleotides align to TRBD2. This CDR3 contains 13 residues. Germline V gene data show CDR1 as ENHRY and CDR2 as SYGVKD. The ends lost 9 bases at V and 6 bases at J; junction bases unmatched: 4. The CDR3 DNA reads TGTGCCATTAGGACTAGCGGGGACGATACGCAGTATTTT. Its translation: CAIRTSGDDTQYF.

Ten or more counts support this clonotype. This chain joins TRBV12-3 or TRBV12-4 and TRBJ1-3; possibly TRBD1 for D (5 bases). V was trimmed by 7 bases and J by 0 bases, leaving 10 bases between them. The CDR3 runs 14 residues. The DNA for the CDR3 is TGTGCCAGCATGGGAAGGGGCTCTGGAAACACCATATATTTT. Its protein is CASMGRGSGNTIYF.

The gene calls are TRBV7-2 and TRBJ2-1, with D tentatively TRBD2 (7 bases). Trimming pared 5 bases from V and 4 bases from J, leaving 21 bases between. Germline CDR1 SGHTA, CDR2 FQGNSA. The CDR3 runs to 17 residues. The CDR3 DNA follows: TGTGCCAGCAGCACTCCCATGGGCGGGGGCTATTACAATGAGCAGTTCTTC. Translated, it gives CASSTPMGGGYYNEQFF. The complete variable domain, with remaining parts taken from reference TRBV7-2 and TRBJ2-1, reads GAGVSQSPSNKVTEKGKDVELRCDPISGHTALYWYRQSLGQGLEFLIYFQGNSAPDKSGLPSDRFSAERTGGSVSTLTIQRTQQEDSAVYLCASSTPMGGGYYNEQFFGPGTRLTVL.

This clonotype was counted a few times. The chain carries TRBV7-6 and TRBJ1-2; 7 bases are a match to TRBD1. Germline V lookup: CDR1 SGHVS, CDR2 FNYEAQ. V shed 5 bases and J 0 bases; nucleotides not matched to a gene: 9. The CDR3 loop spans 16 amino acids. The CDR3 loop reads CASSEGETGTNYGYTF. CDR3 DNA sequence: TGTGCCAGCAGCGAGGGAGAGACAGGGACTAACTATGGCTACACCTTC.

This clonotype came up a few times. The chain joins TRBV18 to TRBJ2-5; 11 nucleotides align to TRBD1. With 3 bases clipped from V and 2 bases from J, the junction kept 2 bases outside the gene matches. In germline, CDR1 is KGHSH, CDR2 LQKENI. The CDR3 length is 15 residues. This chain's CDR3 is CASSPGTGGQETQYF. CDR3 bases: TGTGCCAGCTCACCCGGGACAGGGGGTCAAGAGACCCAGTACTTC.

This clonotype appeared many times. This chain connects TRBV5-8 to TRBJ2-3; D might be TRBD2 (6 bases). V shed 0 bases and J shed 5 bases, with 13 bases lying between them. The CDR3 has 15 amino acids. Germline loops: CDR1 SGHTS, CDR2 YDEGEE. The CDR3 is CASSLVYRRGDTQYF. The CDR3 DNA follows: TGTGCCAGCAGCTTGGTCTACAGGAGGGGAGATACGCAGTATTTT. Complete variable domain (other parts from reference TRBV5-8 and TRBJ2-3): EAGVTQSPTHLIKTRGQQATLRCSPISGHTSVYWYQQALGLGLQFLLWYDEGEERNRGNFPPRFSGRQFPNYSSELNVNALELEDSALYLCASSLVYRRGDTQYFGPGTRLTVL.

The table lists this clonotype with a few counts. The chain employs TRBV7-9 and TRBJ2-7; D uncertain. This CDR3 region has 17 residues. Trimming cost V 2 bases and J 4 bases, with 21 bases left between them. Per the germline V gene, CDR1 is SEHNR and CDR2 is FQNEAQ (reference sequence). The DNA of the CDR3 is TGTGCCAGCAGCTTATGGTCCGGGCACGGATGGGTGTACGAGCAGTACTTC. Translating gives CASSLWSGHGWVYEQYF.

In this sample, this clonotype turned up many times. The chain has TRBV9 and TRBJ2-2; 7 bases are a match to TRBD1. The germline CDR1 and CDR2 sequences are SGDLS and YYNGEE. The CDR3 has 18 residues. Trimming removed 4 bases from V and 1 base from J; junction bases left unmatched: 13. CDR3 in amino acids: CASSTLAPGQWNTGELFF. The CDR3 nucleotides are TGTGCCAGCAGCACCCTAGCACCGGGACAGTGGAACACCGGGGAGCTGTTTTTT.

This clonotype occurred a few times. The V call is TRBV4-3, the J call TRBJ1-2; 9 bases agree with TRBD1. Germline V gene data show CDR1 as LGHNA and CDR2 as YSLEER. V lost 3 bases to trimming and J lost 6 bases; unmatched junction nucleotides: 2. The CDR3 runs to 13 residues. CDR3 in amino acids: CASSQGTGNGYTF. The CDR3 coding sequence is TGCGCCAGCAGCCAGGGGACAGGGAATGGCTACACCTTC.

This clonotype was seen many times. The chain couples TRBV29-1 to TRBJ2-7; possibly TRBD1 for D (6 bases). The CDR3 runs to 12 residues. V lost 6 bases and J lost 0, with 9 bases in between. In germline, CDR1 is SQVTM, CDR2 ANQGSEA. CDR3 nucleotide sequence: TGCAGCGTCCAGGGGTCCTCCTACGAGCAGTACTTC. This encodes CSVQGSSYEQYF.

This clonotype was recorded many times. The rearrangement joins TRBV14 to TRBJ2-1, with D perhaps matching TRBD1 (5 bases). There are 16 residues in the CDR3. Trimming took off 0 bases at V and 6 bases at J, with 15 bases between the two ends. The germline CDR1 and CDR2 sequences are SGHDN and FVKESK. DNA of the CDR3: TGTGCCAGCAGCCAAGAAAGGGGAATGGGGTTCAATGAGCAGTTCTTC. This sequence encodes CASSQERGMGFNEQFF.